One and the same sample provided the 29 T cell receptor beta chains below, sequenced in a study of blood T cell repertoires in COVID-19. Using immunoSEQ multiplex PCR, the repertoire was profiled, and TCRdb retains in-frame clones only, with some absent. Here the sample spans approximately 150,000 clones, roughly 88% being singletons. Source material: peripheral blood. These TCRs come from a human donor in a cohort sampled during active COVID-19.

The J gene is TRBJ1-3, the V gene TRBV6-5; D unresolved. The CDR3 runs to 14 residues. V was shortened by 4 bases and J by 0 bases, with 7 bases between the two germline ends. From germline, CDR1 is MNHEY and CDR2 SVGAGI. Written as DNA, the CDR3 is TGTGCCAGCAGTTCATCCCCCTCTGGAAACACCATATATTTT. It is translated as CASSSSPSGNTIYF.

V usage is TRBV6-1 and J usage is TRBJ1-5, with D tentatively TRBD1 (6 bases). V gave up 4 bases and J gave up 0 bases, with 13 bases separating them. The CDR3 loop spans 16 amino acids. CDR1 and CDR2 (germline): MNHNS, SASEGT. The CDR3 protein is CASSVRDKLSNQPQHF. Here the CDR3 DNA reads TGTGCCAGCAGTGTCCGGGACAAACTTAGCAATCAGCCCCAGCATTTT.

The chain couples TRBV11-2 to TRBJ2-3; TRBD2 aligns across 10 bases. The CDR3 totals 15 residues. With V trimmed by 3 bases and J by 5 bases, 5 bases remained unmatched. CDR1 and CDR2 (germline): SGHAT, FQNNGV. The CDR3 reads CASSFFSGGRDTQYF. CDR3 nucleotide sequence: TGTGCCAGCAGCTTTTTTAGCGGGGGGCGAGATACGCAGTATTTT.

This chain's CDR3 is CASSYGQGIGEQYF. The CDR3 DNA reads TGTGCCAGCAGTTACGGGCAGGGGATAGGCGAGCAGTACTTC. The rearrangement uses TRBV6-5 and TRBJ2-7; possible D gene TRBD1, 6 bases. The CDR3 spans 14 residues. Trimming cost V 2 bases and J 6 bases, with 14 bases left between them. Germline V gene lookup returns CDR1 MNHEY and CDR2 SVGAGI.

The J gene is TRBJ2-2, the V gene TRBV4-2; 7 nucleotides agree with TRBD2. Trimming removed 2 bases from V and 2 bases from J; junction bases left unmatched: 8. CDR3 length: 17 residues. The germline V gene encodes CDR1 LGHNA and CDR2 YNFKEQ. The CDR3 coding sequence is TGTGCCAGCAGCCAATACGCGGGCGGGGGAAACACCGGGGAGCTGTTTTTT. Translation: CASSQYAGGGNTGELFF.

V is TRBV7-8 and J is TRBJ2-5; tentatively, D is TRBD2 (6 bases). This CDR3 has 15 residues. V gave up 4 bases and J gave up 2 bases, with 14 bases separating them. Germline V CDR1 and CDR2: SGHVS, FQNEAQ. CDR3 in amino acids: CASSSFSGDQETQYF. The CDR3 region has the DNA TGTGCCAGCAGCTCTTTTTCGGGGGATCAAGAGACCCAGTACTTC.

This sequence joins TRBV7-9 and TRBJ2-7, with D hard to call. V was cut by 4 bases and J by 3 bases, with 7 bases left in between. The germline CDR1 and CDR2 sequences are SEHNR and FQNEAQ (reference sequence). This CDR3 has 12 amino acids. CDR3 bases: TGTGCCAGCAGCTCGACATTCTACGAGCAGTACTTC. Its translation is CASSSTFYEQYF.

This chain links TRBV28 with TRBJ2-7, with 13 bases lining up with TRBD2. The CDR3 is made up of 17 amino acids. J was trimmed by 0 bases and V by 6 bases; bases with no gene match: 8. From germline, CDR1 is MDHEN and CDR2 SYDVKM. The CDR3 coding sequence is TGTGCCAGCAGACTTCCCGGACTAGCGGGGGCCTCCTACGAGCAGTACTTC. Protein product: CASRLPGLAGASYEQYF.

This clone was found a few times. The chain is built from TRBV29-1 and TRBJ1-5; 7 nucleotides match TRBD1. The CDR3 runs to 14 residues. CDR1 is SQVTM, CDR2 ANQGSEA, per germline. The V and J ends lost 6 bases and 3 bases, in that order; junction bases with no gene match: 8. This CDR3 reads CSVTTGAANQPQHF. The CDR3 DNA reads TGCAGCGTGACTACAGGGGCCGCCAATCAGCCCCAGCATTTT. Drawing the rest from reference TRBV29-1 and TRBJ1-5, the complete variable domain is SAVISQKPSRDICQRGTSLTIQCQVDSQVTMMFWYRQQPGQSLTLIATANQGSEATYESGFVIDKFPISRPNLTFSTLTVSNMSPEDSSIYLCSVTTGAANQPQHFGDGTRLSIL.

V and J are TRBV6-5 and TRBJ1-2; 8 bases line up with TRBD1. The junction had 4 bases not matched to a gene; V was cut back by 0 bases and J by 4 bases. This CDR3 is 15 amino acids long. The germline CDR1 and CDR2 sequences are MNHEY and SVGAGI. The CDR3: CASSYSMQGAYGYTF. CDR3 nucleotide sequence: TGTGCCAGCAGTTACTCGATGCAGGGGGCCTATGGCTACACCTTC.

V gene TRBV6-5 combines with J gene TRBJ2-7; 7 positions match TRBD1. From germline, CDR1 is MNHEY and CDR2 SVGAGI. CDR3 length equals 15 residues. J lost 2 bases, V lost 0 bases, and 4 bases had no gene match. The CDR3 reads CASSYSTGNPYEQYF. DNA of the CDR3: TGTGCCAGCAGTTACTCGACAGGGAATCCCTACGAGCAGTACTTC.

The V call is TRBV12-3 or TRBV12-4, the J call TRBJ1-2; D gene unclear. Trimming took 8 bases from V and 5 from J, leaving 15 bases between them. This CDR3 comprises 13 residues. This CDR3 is CASSVGKEYGYTF. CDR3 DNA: TGTGCCAGCTCCGTCGGTAAGGAGTATGGCTACACCTTC.

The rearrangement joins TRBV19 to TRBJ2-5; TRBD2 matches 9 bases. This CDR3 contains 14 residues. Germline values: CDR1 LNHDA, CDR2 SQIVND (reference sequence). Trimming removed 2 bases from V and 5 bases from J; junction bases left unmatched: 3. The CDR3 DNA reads TGTGCCAGTAGTATAAGCGGGGGGTGGGAGACCCAGTACTTC. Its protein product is CASSISGGWETQYF.

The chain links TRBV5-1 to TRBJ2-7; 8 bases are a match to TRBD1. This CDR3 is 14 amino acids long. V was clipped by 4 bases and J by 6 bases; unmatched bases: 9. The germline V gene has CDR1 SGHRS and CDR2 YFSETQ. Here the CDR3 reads CASSPQTGAGEQYF. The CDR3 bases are TGCGCCAGCAGCCCTCAGACAGGGGCCGGCGAGCAGTACTTC. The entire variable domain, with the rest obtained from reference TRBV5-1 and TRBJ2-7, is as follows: KAGVTQTPRYLIKTRGQQVTLSCSPISGHRSVSWYQQTPGQGLQFLFEYFSETQRNKGNFPGRFSGRQFSNSRSEMNVSTLELGDSALYLCASSPQTGAGEQYFGPGTRLTVT.

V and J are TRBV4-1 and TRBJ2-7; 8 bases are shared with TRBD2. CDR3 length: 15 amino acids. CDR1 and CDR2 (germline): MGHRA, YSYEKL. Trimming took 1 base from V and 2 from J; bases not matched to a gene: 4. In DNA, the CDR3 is TGCGCCAGCAGCCAAGGCAGCGGGGGCACCTACGAGCAGTACTTC. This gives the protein CASSQGSGGTYEQYF.

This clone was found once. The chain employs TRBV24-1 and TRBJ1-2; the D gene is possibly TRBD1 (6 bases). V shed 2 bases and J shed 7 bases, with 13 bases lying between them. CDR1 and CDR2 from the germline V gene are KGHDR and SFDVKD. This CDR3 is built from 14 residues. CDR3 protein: CATSDSTDRFGYTF. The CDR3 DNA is TGTGCCACCAGTGATTCTACCGACAGGTTTGGCTACACCTTC.

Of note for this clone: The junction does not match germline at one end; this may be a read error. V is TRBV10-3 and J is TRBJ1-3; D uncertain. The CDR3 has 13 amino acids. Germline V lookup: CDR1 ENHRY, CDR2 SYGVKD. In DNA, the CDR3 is TGCATGGCGGTTGACTCCCCTGGAAACACCATATATTTT. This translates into CMAVDSPGNTIYF.

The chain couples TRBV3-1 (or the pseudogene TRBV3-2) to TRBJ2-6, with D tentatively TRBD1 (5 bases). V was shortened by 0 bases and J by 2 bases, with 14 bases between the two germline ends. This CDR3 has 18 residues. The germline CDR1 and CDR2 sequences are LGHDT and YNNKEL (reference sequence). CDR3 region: CASSQDTNQGTGANVLTF. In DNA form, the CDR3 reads TGTGCCAGCAGCCAAGACACTAATCAGGGAACTGGGGCCAACGTCCTGACTTTC.

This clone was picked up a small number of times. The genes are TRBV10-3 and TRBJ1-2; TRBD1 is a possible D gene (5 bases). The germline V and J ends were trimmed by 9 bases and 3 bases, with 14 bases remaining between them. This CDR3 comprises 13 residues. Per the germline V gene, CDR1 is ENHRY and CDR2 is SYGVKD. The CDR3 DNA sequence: TGTGCCATACGGGGTACGGGGGACTATGGCTACACCTTC. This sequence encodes CAIRGTGDYGYTF.

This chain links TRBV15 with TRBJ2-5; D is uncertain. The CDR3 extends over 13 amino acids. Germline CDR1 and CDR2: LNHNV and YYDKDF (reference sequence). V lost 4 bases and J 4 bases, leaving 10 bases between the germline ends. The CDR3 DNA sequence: TGTGCCACCAGCACCCAAGAGCCAGAGACCCAGTACTTC. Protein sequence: CATSTQEPETQYF.

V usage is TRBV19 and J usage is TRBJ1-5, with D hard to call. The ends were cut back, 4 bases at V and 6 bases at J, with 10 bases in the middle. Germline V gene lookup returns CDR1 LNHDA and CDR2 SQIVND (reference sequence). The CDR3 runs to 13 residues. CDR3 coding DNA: TGTGCCAGTAGTACAGGCTCGCTTCAGCCCCAGCATTTT. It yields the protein CASSTGSLQPQHF.

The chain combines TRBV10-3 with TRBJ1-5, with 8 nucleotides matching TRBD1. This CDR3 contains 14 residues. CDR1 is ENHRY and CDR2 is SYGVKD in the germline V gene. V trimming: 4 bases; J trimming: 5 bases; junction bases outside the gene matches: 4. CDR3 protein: CAISGGTGDQPQHF. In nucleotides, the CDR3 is TGTGCCATCAGTGGGGGGACAGGCGATCAGCCCCAGCATTTT.

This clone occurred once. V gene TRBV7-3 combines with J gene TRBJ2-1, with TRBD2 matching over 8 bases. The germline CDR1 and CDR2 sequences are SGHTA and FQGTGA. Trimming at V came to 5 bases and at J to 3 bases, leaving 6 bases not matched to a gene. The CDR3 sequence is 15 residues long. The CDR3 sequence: CASSNGLALYNEQFF. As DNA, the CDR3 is TGTGCCAGCAGCAACGGACTAGCACTCTACAATGAGCAGTTCTTC.

The CDR3 DNA reads as TGTGCCAGCAGTTTAAATTGGAGGAGCTCCTACGAGCAGTACTTC. It codes for CASSLNWRSSYEQYF. The chain uses TRBV27 and TRBJ2-7; TRBD2 might be the D (5 bases). V lost 2 bases and J 0 bases, leaving 11 bases between the germline ends. Germline V CDR1 and CDR2: MNHEY, SMNVEV (reference sequence). The CDR3 totals 15 residues.

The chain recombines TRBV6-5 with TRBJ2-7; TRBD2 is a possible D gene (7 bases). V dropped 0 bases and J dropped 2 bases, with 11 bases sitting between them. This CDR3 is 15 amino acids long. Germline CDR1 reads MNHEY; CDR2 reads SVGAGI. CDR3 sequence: CASSYSGGPPYEQYF. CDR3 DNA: TGTGCCAGCAGTTACTCGGGGGGGCCACCCTACGAGCAGTACTTC.

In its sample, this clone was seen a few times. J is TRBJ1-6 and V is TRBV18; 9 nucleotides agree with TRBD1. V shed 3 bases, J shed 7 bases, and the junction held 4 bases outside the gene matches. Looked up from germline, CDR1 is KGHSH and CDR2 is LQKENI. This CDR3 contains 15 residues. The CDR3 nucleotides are TGTGCCAGCTCACCCCGGACAGGGGAAAATTCACCCCTCCACTTT. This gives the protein CASSPRTGENSPLHF.

The CDR3 DNA sequence: TGTGCCAGCAGCCCGTCGAGTCGGTCCTACAATGAGCAGTTCTTC. Translation: CASSPSSRSYNEQFF. This chain uses TRBV11-2 with TRBJ2-1, with D hard to call. CDR1 is SGHAT and CDR2 is FQNNGV in the germline V gene. This CDR3 contains 15 residues. Trimming pared 5 bases from V and 1 base from J, leaving 12 bases between.

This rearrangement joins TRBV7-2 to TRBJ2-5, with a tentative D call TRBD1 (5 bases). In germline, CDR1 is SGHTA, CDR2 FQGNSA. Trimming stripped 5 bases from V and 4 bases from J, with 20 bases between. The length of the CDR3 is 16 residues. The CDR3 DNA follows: TGTGCCAGCAGCCTCCAGCTCGCCCAGGGAACAGAGACCCAGTACTTC. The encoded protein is CASSLQLAQGTETQYF.

The CDR3 DNA reads as TGTGCCACCAGCAGCTCGCTGAGCTCTGGAAACACCATATATTTT. It codes for CATSSSLSSGNTIYF. The rearrangement joins TRBV15 to TRBJ1-3; D not resolved. Trimming removed 3 bases from V and 0 bases from J, with 9 bases in between. From germline, CDR1 is LNHNV and CDR2 YYDKDF (reference sequence). The length of the CDR3 is 15 residues.